Listed below are T cell receptor beta chains from one sample, sequenced in a study of human thymus T cells. Libraries were prepared by immunoSEQ multiplex PCR; TCRdb keeps only in-frame clonotypes and omits some of them. The table has roughly 130,000 clones, around 94% seen once. Sample: thymus tissue. The receptors derive from a boy less than two years old with a congenital heart defect but otherwise immunologically healthy. Both conserved end residues are part of each CDR3. D genes are given only for firm matches. Clone size, where shown, is once, few, many, or a class for clones that have expanded.

v_gene	abundance	j_gene	d_gene	CDR3aa	CDR3nt
TRBV27	-	TRBJ2-3	TRBD2	CASRASGNTDTQYF	TGTGCCAGCAGGGCTAGCGGAAACACAGATACGCAGTATTTT
TRBV4-1	-	TRBJ2-7	-	CASSQDIQGDEQYF	TGCGCCAGCAGCCAAGATATACAGGGTGACGAGCAGTACTTC
TRBV4-2	-	TRBJ2-7	-	CASSQDLPTASYEQYF	TGTGCCAGCAGCCAAGATCTCCCGACAGCCTCCTACGAGCAGTACTTC
TRBV5-1	-	TRBJ2-2	TRBD2	CASSLTLAGTGELFF	TGCGCCAGCAGCTTGACGCTAGCGGGGACCGGGGAGCTGTTTTTT
TRBV9	-	TRBJ2-4	-	CASTKVEAKNIQYF	TGTGCCAGCACAAAGGTCGAAGCCAAAAACATTCAGTACTTC
TRBV11-3	-	TRBJ2-1	TRBD1	CASSLGDRSGNEQFF	TGTGCCAGCAGCTTGGGGGACAGATCGGGCAATGAGCAGTTCTTC
TRBV6-1	-	TRBJ1-6	-	CASSGKSNSPLHF	TGTGCCAGCAGTGGGAAGTCGAATTCACCCCTCCACTTT
TRBV27	-	TRBJ2-7	-	CASSPGTFYEQYF	TGTGCCAGCAGTCCTGGGACATTTTACGAGCAGTACTTC
TRBV29-1	-	TRBJ1-2	-	CSVERDTCGYTF	TGCAGCGTTGAGAGAGACACTTGTGGCTACACCTTC
TRBV4-3	few	TRBJ1-2	-	CASSQDREGSYGYTF	TGCGCCAGCAGCCAAGACAGGGAAGGTTCCTATGGCTACACCTTC
TRBV6-1	-	TRBJ2-2	-	CASSEAAGAGISGELFF	TGTGCCAGCAGTGAAGCGGCAGGGGCGGGTATATCCGGGGAGCTGTTTTTT
TRBV7-2	-	TRBJ1-2	TRBD1	CASSDLQGTGYGYTF	TGTGCCAGCAGCGACCTACAGGGGACGGGGTATGGCTACACCTTC
TRBV7-7	-	TRBJ2-2	TRBD1	CASSLGQGIHTGELFF	TGTGCTAGCAGCTTGGGACAGGGAATTCACACCGGGGAGCTGTTTTTT
TRBV25-1	-	TRBJ2-2	-	CASAENTGELFF	TGTGCCAGCGCAGAGAACACCGGGGAGCTGTTTTTT
TRBV27	-	TRBJ2-3	-	CASSSSLTSRTDTQYF	TGTGCCAGCAGTTCCTCTTTAACGAGCCGCACAGATACGCAGTATTTT
TRBV6-5	once	TRBJ1-2	-	CASEDPHYGYTF	TGTGCCAGCGAAGATCCTCACTATGGCTACACCTTC
TRBV28	once	TRBJ1-1	-	CASSLVLRGAFF	TGTGCCAGCAGTTTGGTATTGAGGGGGGCTTTCTTT
TRBV10-3	-	TRBJ1-6	TRBD1	CAISERDRNSPLHF	TGTGCCATCAGTGAGAGGGACAGGAATTCACCCCTCCACTTT
TRBV5-1	-	TRBJ2-3	-	CASSLAGADTDTQYF	TGCGCCAGCAGCTTGGCCGGCGCGGACACAGATACGCAGTATTTT
TRBV7-9	-	TRBJ2-7	-	CASSRGDRSYEQYF	TGTGCCAGCAGCCGGGGGGACAGGTCCTACGAGCAGTACTTC
TRBV27	once	TRBJ1-4	-	CASSLRPRVDNEKLFF	TGTGCCAGCAGTTTAAGGCCCCGGGTCGATAATGAAAAACTGTTTTTT
TRBV6-5	-	TRBJ2-2	TRBD2	CASSYVAGGVIGELFF	TGTGCCAGCAGTTACGTGGCGGGGGGGGTAATCGGGGAGCTGTTTTTT
TRBV5-1	few	TRBJ1-6	-	CASSLEGGRDSPLHF	TGCGCCAGCAGCTTGGAGGGGGGGCGCGATTCACCCCTCCACTTT
TRBV30	-	TRBJ2-6	-	CAWTYSSGANVLTF	TGTGCCTGGACCTATAGCTCTGGGGCCAACGTCCTGACTTTC
TRBV7-2	-	TRBJ1-3	-	CASSLVATSSGNTIYF	TGTGCCAGCAGCTTAGTAGCTACGAGTTCTGGAAACACCATATATTTT
TRBV28	-	TRBJ2-1	TRBD2	CASSSGTTRYNEQFF	TGTGCCAGCAGTTCAGGGACTACAAGATACAATGAGCAGTTCTTC
TRBV4-3	-	TRBJ2-1	-	CASSYQRAGTYNEQFF	TGCGCCAGCAGCTACCAAAGGGCGGGAACCTACAATGAGCAGTTCTTC
TRBV2	-	TRBJ2-7	-	CASSAKNRGSRSSYEQYF	TGTGCCAGCAGTGCAAAAAACCGGGGTTCCAGGAGCTCCTACGAGCAGTACTTC
TRBV10-3	once	TRBJ1-3	TRBD1	CATTTGGRSGNTIYF	TGTGCCACTACCACAGGGGGAAGGTCTGGAAACACCATATATTTT
TRBV4-1	-	TRBJ2-5	-	CASSQEVPRGGSRRETQYF	TGCGCCAGCAGCCAAGAAGTTCCCCGAGGTGGAAGTAGGCGAGAGACCCAGTACTTC
TRBV19	once	TRBJ1-2	-	CAVGGRNDGYTF	TGTGCAGTCGGGGGGCGAAATGATGGCTACACCTTC
TRBV6-1	-	TRBJ1-5	-	CASSENIDQPQHF	TGTGCCAGCAGTGAAAACATAGATCAGCCCCAGCATTTT
TRBV30	-	TRBJ1-3	-	CAWSPCLGRLIRNTIYF	TGTGCCTGGAGTCCTTGCCTGGGACGCCTGATCAGAAACACCATATATTTT
TRBV5-1	-	TRBJ2-2	TRBD1	CASSTQTGHTGELFF	TGCGCCAGCAGCACACAGACAGGGCACACCGGGGAGCTGTTTTTT
TRBV4-1	-	TRBJ2-5	TRBD2	CASSLSTSGGTHQETQYF	TGCGCCAGCAGCCTGTCGACTAGCGGGGGTACACACCAAGAGACCCAGTACTTC
TRBV14	once	TRBJ2-5	-	CASSQDERETQYF	TGTGCCAGCAGCCAAGACGAGCGAGAGACCCAGTACTTC
TRBV7-9	-	TRBJ1-2	-	CASSLPPESYGYTF	TGTGCCAGCAGCTTACCCCCAGAGAGCTATGGCTACACCTTC